Each of the 2 T cell receptor beta chains below was sequenced from the same sample in a study of CD8 T cells in Susac syndrome. Reverse transcription of about 0.5 to 1 ug RNA used random hexamers. MiXCR was run by TCRdb on the immunoSEQ multiplex PCR reads, yielding one entry per CDR3 protein. The sample has some 180,000 distinct CDR3 sequences, approximately 94% seen once. The sample was CD4+ T cells from PBMCs. The source of these receptors is a human donor in good health.

This clonotype was picked up one time. This chain links TRBV15 with TRBJ1-3; D call uncertain. The germline gives CDR1 LNHNV, CDR2 YYDKDF (reference sequence). This CDR3 is built from 16 residues. The V end was cut by 0 bases, the J end by 1 base, with 10 bases between. CDR3 DNA: TGTGCCACCAGCAGAGACAGGCCTGAATCTGGAAACACCATATATTTT. It codes for CATSRDRPESGNTIYF.

V is TRBV30 and J is TRBJ2-5; the match to TRBD2 covers 9 bases. This CDR3 spans 15 amino acids. V dropped 3 bases and J dropped 4; count of bases not matched to a gene: 9. Per germline, CDR1 GTSNPN and CDR2 SVGIG (reference sequence). The CDR3 DNA follows: TGTGCCTGGAGATCAAGCGGGAGGAGGCGAGAGACCCAGTACTTC. Its translation: CAWRSSGRRRETQYF.